The 21 T cell receptor beta chains below were found in one sample sequenced in a study of OX40 agonist ivuxolimab in advanced cancers. The repertoire was sequenced with immunoSEQ multiplex PCR; TCRdb's copy has only in-frame clones and lacks some. The sample holds around 150,000 clones, approximately 94% seen once. The sequences come from CD4+ or CD8+ T cells sorted from blood, collected in a trial of the OX40 agonist ivuxolimab. Every receptor here comes from an adult with an advanced solid tumor such as melanoma, head and neck, liver or kidney cancer.

The J gene is TRBJ2-3, the V gene TRBV9; the match to TRBD2 covers 8 bases. CDR3 length: 16 amino acids. V lost 4 bases and J lost 6; bases outside the gene matches: 13. Germline V gives CDR1 SGDLS, CDR2 YYNGEE. In DNA, the CDR3 is TGTGCCAGCAGCTCATCGGCGGGGCGGGGGGTCGATACGCAGTATTTT. Protein product: CASSSSAGRGVDTQYF.

The CDR3 coding sequence is TGTGCCAGCAGCCCACGGGACAGGTCCTACGAGCAGTACTTC. Amino acids: CASSPRDRSYEQYF. The chain combines TRBV7-9 with TRBJ2-7; TRBD1 agrees at 8 bases. V lost 5 bases to trimming and J lost 1 base; unmatched junction nucleotides: 4. In germline, CDR1 is SEHNR, CDR2 FQNEAQ (reference sequence). The length of the CDR3 is 14 residues.

The V and J genes are TRBV5-1 and TRBJ2-1, with 7 bases fitting TRBD2. The germline CDR1 and CDR2 sequences are SGHRS and YFSETQ. CDR3 length: 16 residues. Germline trimming cut 2 bases from V and 9 bases from J; bases unmatched to any gene: 14. The CDR3 sequence is CASSFVGQSGRGEQFF. In DNA, the CDR3 is TGCGCCAGCAGCTTTGTGGGCCAGTCAGGGAGGGGTGAGCAGTTCTTC.

The V and J genes are TRBV18 and TRBJ1-3; D is unclear. Trimming removed 11 bases from V and 0 bases from J, with 8 bases in between. The CDR3 is 12 residues long. Germline CDR1 reads KGHSH; CDR2 reads LQKENI. CDR3 sequence reads: CAGASSGNTIYF. CDR3 bases: TGTGCCGGAGCTAGCTCTGGAAACACCATATATTTT.

This chain links TRBV19 with TRBJ2-1; tentatively, D is TRBD2 (6 bases). This CDR3 is 13 amino acids long. Trimming removed 1 base from V and 10 bases from J, with 11 bases in between. Germline V gene sequence: CDR1 LNHDA, CDR2 SQIVND (reference sequence). CDR3 coding DNA: TGTGCCAGTAGTATAGTTGTCCGGGGGGAGCAGTTCTTC. It translates to CASSIVVRGEQFF. Full variable domain (remainder filled in from reference TRBV19 and TRBJ2-1): DGGITQSPKYLFRKEGQNVTLSCEQNLNHDAMYWYRQDPGQGLRLIYYSQIVNDFQKGDIAEGYSVSREKKESFPLTVTSAQKNPTAFYLCASSIVVRGEQFFGPGTRLTVL.

This chain uses TRBV15 with TRBJ2-7, with no clear D. This CDR3 comprises 13 residues. Germline assignment: CDR1 LNHNV and CDR2 YYDKDF (reference sequence). V dropped 0 bases and J dropped 12 bases, with 15 bases sitting between them. CDR3 DNA sequence: TGTGCCACCAGCAGAGATCTGGCTACGAAGGTGTACTTC. This encodes CATSRDLATKVYF.

The rearrangement joins TRBV19 to TRBJ1-1; D is uncertain. V dropped 6 bases and J dropped 1 base, with 18 bases sitting between them. CDR1 and CDR2 (germline): LNHDA, SQIVND (reference sequence). The length of the CDR3 is 16 residues. The CDR3 here is CASSNLPDPKNTEAFF. In nucleotides, the CDR3 is TGTGCCAGTAGCAACCTACCGGACCCTAAGAACACTGAAGCTTTCTTT. The variable domain in full, completed from reference TRBV19 and TRBJ1-1, reads DGGITQSPKYLFRKEGQNVTLSCEQNLNHDAMYWYRQDPGQGLRLIYYSQIVNDFQKGDIAEGYSVSREKKESFPLTVTSAQKNPTAFYLCASSNLPDPKNTEAFFGQGTRLTVV.

The CDR3 DNA reads as TGTGCCAGTAGTAGAAATAGCGGGAGGGCCCGGGAGCTGTTTTTT. Its protein is CASSRNSGRARELFF. The V call is TRBV19, the J call TRBJ2-2, with 11 bases that match TRBD2. V lost 4 bases, J lost 9 bases, and 7 bases stayed unmatched. The CDR3 spans 15 residues. The germline V gene encodes CDR1 LNHDA and CDR2 SQIVND (reference sequence).

V usage is TRBV5-1 and J usage is TRBJ2-5; D gene ambiguous. The germline V gene has CDR1 SGHRS and CDR2 YFSETQ. This CDR3 spans 13 amino acids. Trimming stripped 4 bases from V and 3 bases from J, with 10 bases between. The CDR3 nucleotides read TGCGCCAGCAGCGCTTCCTGGGAAGAGACCCAGTACTTC. It translates to CASSASWEETQYF.

This chain joins TRBV15 and TRBJ2-2, with D hard to call. The CDR3 extends over 16 amino acids. V lost 0 bases, J lost 0 bases, and 8 bases lay in between. The germline CDR1 and CDR2 sequences are LNHNV and YYDKDF (reference sequence). DNA for the CDR3: TGTGCCACCAGCAGAGATCCGGACCCGAACACCGGGGAGCTGTTTTTT. This gives the protein CATSRDPDPNTGELFF.

The chain couples TRBV28 to TRBJ2-7; 9 bases are shared with TRBD2. The V gene end was trimmed by 7 bases and the J gene end by 4 bases; junction bases not matched to a gene: 5. The germline V gene has CDR1 MDHEN and CDR2 SYDVKM. The CDR3 contains 13 residues. CDR3 bases: TGTGCCAGCATGCCAGCGGGAGGATACGAGCAGTACTTC. Translating it yields CASMPAGGYEQYF.

The gene calls are TRBV11-3 and TRBJ2-2; perhaps D is TRBD1 or TRBD2 (6 bases each). The V and J ends lost 4 bases and 2 bases respectively, with 11 bases between them. Per the germline V gene, CDR1 is SGHNT and CDR2 is YENEEA. The CDR3 spans 15 residues. The CDR3 here is CASSSAGGNTGELFF. The CDR3 DNA sequence: TGTGCCAGCAGCTCTGCCGGGGGCAACACCGGGGAGCTGTTTTTT. Combining the CDR3 with reference TRBV11-3 and TRBJ2-2 gives the whole variable domain EAGVVQSPRYKIIEKKQPVAFWCNPISGHNTLYWYLQNLGQGPELLIRYENEEAVDDSQLPKDRFSAERLKGVDSTLKIQPAELGDSAVYLCASSSAGGNTGELFFGEGSRLTVL.

This chain joins TRBV7-2 and TRBJ1-4, with D possibly TRBD1 on 5 matching bases. The CDR3 has 11 residues. The V and J ends lost 3 bases and 14 bases respectively, with 10 bases between them. Germline assignment: CDR1 SGHTA and CDR2 FQGNSA. In DNA, the CDR3 is TGTGCCAGCAGCTTTAGGGGAGGGCTGTTTTTT. Translated, it gives CASSFRGGLFF.

V usage is TRBV2 and J usage is TRBJ1-1, with unresolved D. The CDR3 covers 15 residues. Trimming pared 1 base from V and 5 bases from J, leaving 14 bases between. Germline V gives CDR1 SNHLY, CDR2 FYNNEI. The CDR3 bases are TGTGCCAGCAGTGAAGGAACGGTTCCGGCTACTGAAGCTTTCTTT. Translation gives CASSEGTVPATEAFF.

The chain uses TRBV7-8 and TRBJ1-1, with a weak D call TRBD1 (5 bases). This CDR3 contains 14 residues. V was pared by 8 bases and J by 5 bases, with 18 bases between. Germline V gene data show CDR1 as SGHVS and CDR2 as FQNEAQ. CDR3 loop: CASSGGWGGTEAFF. DNA for the CDR3: TGTGCCAGCTCTGGAGGTTGGGGGGGAACTGAAGCTTTCTTT.

This sequence joins TRBV10-3 and TRBJ2-1; D remains unclear. The germline V and J ends were trimmed by 6 bases and 4 bases, with 10 bases remaining between them. Per germline, CDR1 ENHRY and CDR2 SYGVKD. The CDR3 is made up of 13 amino acids. CDR3 sequence (DNA): TGTGCCATCAGCAGAGACACGTACAATGAGCAGTTCTTC. Residues: CAISRDTYNEQFF.

The chain has TRBV9 and TRBJ1-6; a weak D match, TRBD1 (5 bases). This CDR3 contains 12 residues. Trimming removed 7 bases from V and 10 bases from J, with 12 bases in between. In germline, CDR1 is SGDLS, CDR2 YYNGEE. The CDR3 region is CASAAGSSPLHF. The DNA of the CDR3 is TGTGCCAGCGCAGCAGGGAGCTCACCCCTCCACTTT.

This chain links TRBV28 with TRBJ2-7, with D maybe TRBD2 (7 bases). Germline CDR1 MDHEN, CDR2 SYDVKM. The CDR3 contains 16 residues. Trimming pared 2 bases from V and 4 bases from J, leaving 18 bases between. The CDR3 is CASSLGRGGPEYEQYF. The CDR3 DNA is TGTGCCAGCAGTTTAGGGAGGGGGGGGCCGGAGTACGAGCAGTACTTC.

V and J are TRBV19 and TRBJ2-7; 7 bases are shared with TRBD2. Germline CDR1 reads LNHDA; CDR2 reads SQIVND (reference sequence). The CDR3 extends over 14 amino acids. V gave up 5 bases and J gave up 6 bases; unmatched junction bases: 10. The CDR3 DNA is TGTGCCAGTAGTCAGCGGGATTCCAAGTCCGAGCAGTACTTC. The encoded protein is CASSQRDSKSEQYF.

This chain links TRBV5-1 with TRBJ1-2, with D perhaps matching TRBD1 (5 bases). The ends were cut back, 0 bases at V and 7 bases at J, with 13 bases in the middle. This CDR3 is 14 amino acids long. The germline V gene encodes CDR1 SGHRS and CDR2 YFSETQ. The CDR3 sequence: CASSLGGAGTGYTF. CDR3 DNA sequence: TGCGCCAGCAGCTTGGGTGGGGCAGGGACTGGCTACACCTTC.

The V call is TRBV11-2, the J call TRBJ1-2; D may be TRBD1 (6 bases). Trimming stripped 4 bases from V and 7 bases from J, with 13 bases between. This CDR3 has 13 amino acids. Germline lookup yields CDR1 SGHAT and CDR2 FQNNGV. The CDR3 spells CASSSTTGSGYTF. The DNA of the CDR3 is TGTGCCAGCAGCTCTACGACAGGCTCTGGCTACACCTTC.